Presented here are 23 T cell receptor beta chains from one specimen sequenced in a study of cytomegalovirus exposure and HLA in healthy donors. The study ran its PCR with 60 Vbeta and 13 Jbeta primers. Profiling relied on immunoSEQ multiplex PCR, and the TCRdb table lists in-frame clones only, not all of them. The repertoire holds 110,000 or so clones, roughly 71% seen once, with roughly 8.3% in the top ten. Sequencing was carried out using PBMCs. These receptors were obtained from a man aged 18 to 35 in good health and CMV-seropositive.

With regard to this clone: At one of its ends the junction is not consistent with the germline gene, which may arise from a read error. This chain joins TRBV5-1 and TRBJ2-5; D call uncertain. Germline CDR1 SGHRS, CDR2 YFSETQ. The CDR3 is 12 residues long. The CDR3, as DNA: TGCGCCAGCGGCTTGGTGAGGGAGACCCAGTACTTC. Translation: CASGLVRETQYF. The full variable domain, with the rest looked up from reference TRBV5-1 and TRBJ2-5, is KAGVTQTPRYLIKTRGQQVTLSCSPISGHRSVSWYQQTPGQGLQFLFEYFSETQRNKGNFPGRFSGRQFSNSRSEMNVSTLELGDSALYLCASGLVRETQYFGPGTRLLVL.

The chain carries TRBV14 and TRBJ1-1; D possibly corresponds to TRBD1 (6 bases). The CDR3 contains 15 residues. The germline V and J ends were trimmed by 1 base and 3 bases, with 12 bases remaining between them. Germline values: CDR1 SGHDN, CDR2 FVKESK. CDR3 loop: CASSQVSGGYTEAFF. DNA for the CDR3: TGTGCCAGCAGCCAAGTTAGCGGGGGCTACACTGAAGCTTTCTTT.

This chain connects TRBV6-6 to TRBJ1-1; TRBD1 matches at 9 bases. Germline values: CDR1 MNHNY, CDR2 SVGAGI (reference sequence). After removal of 7 bases from V and 11 bases from J, the junction contained 17 bases not matched to a gene. CDR3 length: 15 amino acids. The CDR3 is CASTSGQGIRLWAFF. CDR3 sequence (DNA): TGTGCCAGCACATCGGGACAGGGCATCCGTTTGTGGGCTTTCTTT.

The rearrangement uses TRBV10-1 and TRBJ1-3, with D possibly being TRBD1 (6 bases). The CDR3 length is 15 residues. Germline V gene sequence: CDR1 WNHNN, CDR2 SYGVQD (reference sequence). V gave up 0 bases and J gave up 2 bases, with 8 bases separating them. CDR3: CASSESNRAGNTIYF. CDR3 DNA: TGCGCCAGCAGTGAGTCGAACAGGGCTGGAAACACCATATATTTT.

The chain employs TRBV5-4 and TRBJ2-1; perhaps TRBD2 as D (6 bases). Trimming pared 0 bases from V and 10 bases from J, leaving 8 bases between. The CDR3 spans 12 residues. Germline V gene sequence: CDR1 SGHNT, CDR2 YYREEE (reference sequence). The CDR3 protein is CASSLESGEQFF. As DNA, the CDR3 is TGTGCCAGCAGCTTGGAGAGCGGGGAGCAGTTCTTC.

The V gene is TRBV5-1, the J gene TRBJ2-2; D is possibly TRBD2 (6 bases). CDR3 size: 16 residues. V was trimmed by 0 bases and J by 2 bases, leaving 11 bases between them. CDR1 is SGHRS, CDR2 YFSETQ, per germline. The CDR3 region is CASSLAFGTNTGELFF. CDR3 bases: TGCGCCAGCAGCTTGGCCTTCGGGACTAACACCGGGGAGCTGTTTTTT. Full variable domain (outside the CDR3, taken from reference TRBV5-1 and TRBJ2-2): KAGVTQTPRYLIKTRGQQVTLSCSPISGHRSVSWYQQTPGQGLQFLFEYFSETQRNKGNFPGRFSGRQFSNSRSEMNVSTLELGDSALYLCASSLAFGTNTGELFFGEGSRLTVL.

In this sample, this clone turned up a few times. The V and J genes are TRBV7-8 and TRBJ1-4; unclear D gene. The CDR3 loop spans 15 amino acids. The V gene's germline CDR1 is SGHVS and CDR2 FQNEAQ. V shed 3 bases and J shed 3 bases, with 11 bases lying between them. The CDR3 region is CASSFWADPNEKLFF. DNA of the CDR3: TGTGCCAGCAGCTTTTGGGCAGATCCTAATGAAAAACTGTTTTTT.

A few counts support this clone. The CDR3 reads CASSSPSSQAFF. The DNA for the CDR3 is TGTGCCAGTAGTTCACCCTCCTCTCAGGCTTTCTTT. The V and J genes are TRBV19 and TRBJ1-1, with D unclear. The V gene's germline CDR1 is LNHDA and CDR2 SQIVND (reference sequence). The CDR3 is made up of 12 amino acids. With 5 bases removed from V and 11 bases from J, the gap between germline ends came to 15 bases.

The chain has TRBV5-1 and TRBJ2-5, with 9 nucleotides matching TRBD2. V shed 4 bases, J shed 4 bases, and the junction held 5 bases outside the gene matches. Germline lookup yields CDR1 SGHRS and CDR2 YFSETQ. The CDR3 loop spans 14 amino acids. For the CDR3, the DNA is TGCGCCAGCAGCAGGCTAGCGGGGAGAGAGACCCAGTACTTC. This sequence encodes CASSRLAGRETQYF. Full variable domain (rest looked up from reference TRBV5-1 and TRBJ2-5): KAGVTQTPRYLIKTRGQQVTLSCSPISGHRSVSWYQQTPGQGLQFLFEYFSETQRNKGNFPGRFSGRQFSNSRSEMNVSTLELGDSALYLCASSRLAGRETQYFGPGTRLLVL.

V and J are TRBV6-1 and TRBJ2-7; tentatively, D is TRBD1 (5 bases). V gave up 6 bases and J gave up 2 bases, with 14 bases separating them. Germline CDR1 is MNHNS and CDR2 is SASEGT. This CDR3 comprises 14 residues. Written as DNA, the CDR3 is TGTGCCAGCAGAGATCAGGGTAGCCCCTACGAGCAGTACGTC. Protein sequence: CASRDQGSPYEQYV.

The genes are TRBV6-1 and TRBJ1-2; a weak D match, TRBD1 (6 bases). There are 15 residues in the CDR3. The ends were cut back, 4 bases at V and 4 bases at J, with 16 bases in the middle. Per germline, CDR1 MNHNS and CDR2 SASEGT. The CDR3 reads CASSVRPEGGYGYTF. Written as DNA, the CDR3 is TGTGCCAGCAGTGTACGCCCGGAAGGGGGCTATGGCTACACCTTC.

This clone showed up just a few times. The chain links TRBV6-5 to TRBJ1-2; D is undetermined. Per germline, CDR1 MNHEY and CDR2 SVGAGI. This CDR3 contains 12 residues. Trimming removed 2 bases from V and 8 bases from J, with 9 bases in between. Here the CDR3 reads CASSYEGGGYTF. The CDR3 DNA is TGTGCCAGCAGTTACGAGGGAGGCGGCTACACCTTC.

This chain uses TRBV6-1 with TRBJ2-1; 9 nucleotides align to TRBD2. The CDR3 has 16 residues. V lost 2 bases, J lost 0 bases, and 2 bases stayed unmatched. Germline CDR1 is MNHNS and CDR2 is SASEGT. In nucleotides, the CDR3 is TGTGCCAGCAGTGAACAAGCGGGGGGCTCCTACAATGAGCAGTTCTTC. Translating gives CASSEQAGGSYNEQFF.

This CDR3 reads CASSKPGRGFHEQYF. CDR3 sequence (DNA): TGTGCCAGCAGTAAACCCGGCAGGGGGTTCCACGAGCAGTACTTC. The chain combines TRBV6-6 with TRBJ2-7; 7 nucleotides agree with TRBD1. Germline V gene lookup returns CDR1 MNHNY and CDR2 SVGAGI (reference sequence). J was trimmed by 5 bases and V by 5 bases; bases with no gene match: 12. CDR3 length: 15 residues.

This chain links TRBV7-9 with TRBJ2-7, with 10 positions matching TRBD1. CDR1 and CDR2 (germline): SEHNR, FQNEAQ (reference sequence). V was pared by 4 bases and J by 6 bases, with 6 bases of the junction left unmatched. This CDR3 has 14 residues. CDR3: CASSSGQGMGEQYF. For the CDR3, the DNA is TGTGCCAGCAGCTCGGGACAGGGGATGGGCGAGCAGTACTTC.

This clone has just one count. The V call is TRBV11-2, the J call TRBJ1-5; 8 bases line up with TRBD1. Germline CDR1 is SGHAT and CDR2 is FQNNGV. CDR3 length: 16 residues. V gave up 0 bases and J gave up 4 bases; unmatched junction bases: 5. This CDR3 is CASSLDGWTGNQPQHF. The CDR3 DNA follows: TGTGCCAGCAGCTTAGACGGGTGGACAGGGAATCAGCCCCAGCATTTT.

V usage is TRBV11-3 and J usage is TRBJ1-4, with a weak D call TRBD1 (5 bases). Germline CDR1 SGHNT, CDR2 YENEEA. CDR3 length equals 14 residues. The germline V and J ends were trimmed by 5 bases and 3 bases, with 10 bases remaining between them. The CDR3, as DNA: TGTGCCAGCAGCAATAGACAGCCTAATGAAAAACTGTTTTTT. Protein product: CASSNRQPNEKLFF.

In this sample, this clone turned up a few times. The chain joins TRBV5-1 to TRBJ2-1; 10 nucleotides line up with TRBD2. The CDR3 sequence is 16 residues long. Trimming at V came to 2 bases and at J to 6 bases, leaving 8 bases not matched to a gene. The V gene's germline CDR1 is SGHRS and CDR2 YFSETQ. CDR3 coding DNA: TGCGCCAGCAGCTTTTCGGGACTAGCGACCGTCAATGAGCAGTTCTTC. It encodes CASSFSGLATVNEQFF. The full variable domain, in which reference TRBV5-1 and TRBJ2-1 provide the parts outside the CDR3, is KAGVTQTPRYLIKTRGQQVTLSCSPISGHRSVSWYQQTPGQGLQFLFEYFSETQRNKGNFPGRFSGRQFSNSRSEMNVSTLELGDSALYLCASSFSGLATVNEQFFGPGTRLTVL.

V is TRBV5-1 and J is TRBJ1-5, with a weak D call TRBD1 (5 bases). Germline V CDR1 and CDR2: SGHRS, YFSETQ. The CDR3 has 14 residues. The V and J ends lost 0 bases and 5 bases respectively, with 9 bases between them. The CDR3 nucleotides read TGCGCCAGCAGCTTGGGGGGGAGGGATCAGCCCCAGCATTTT. This translates into CASSLGGRDQPQHF.

The rearrangement joins TRBV5-1 to TRBJ2-3; D not resolved. The CDR3 has 14 residues. CDR1 and CDR2 (germline): SGHRS, YFSETQ. The germline V and J ends were trimmed by 0 bases and 2 bases, with 7 bases remaining between them. Here the CDR3 DNA reads TGCGCCAGCAGCTTGGTCCCTACCACAGATACGCAGTATTTT. Protein sequence: CASSLVPTTDTQYF.

V and J are TRBV11-2 and TRBJ2-1; 11 nucleotides agree with TRBD1. Per germline, CDR1 SGHAT and CDR2 FQNNGV. The trim removed 3 bases at V and 6 bases at J, leaving 7 bases unmatched. CDR3 length equals 16 residues. In nucleotides, the CDR3 is TGTGCCAGCAGCTTCCTTGGGACAGGGGGATTCAATGAGCAGTTCTTC. Encoded protein: CASSFLGTGGFNEQFF. Full variable domain (missing parts from reference TRBV11-2 and TRBJ2-1): EAGVAQSPRYKIIEKRQSVAFWCNPISGHATLYWYQQILGQGPKLLIQFQNNGVVDDSQLPKDRFSAERLKGVDSTLKIQPAKLEDSAVYLCASSFLGTGGFNEQFFGPGTRLTVL.

This chain links TRBV27 with TRBJ1-2; D not resolved. In germline, CDR1 is MNHEY, CDR2 SMNVEV (reference sequence). This CDR3 region has 13 residues. Trimming took 4 bases from V and 3 from J, leaving 9 bases between them. CDR3 DNA sequence: TGTGCCAGCAGTTACTGGGCAGACTATGGCTACACCTTC. This gives the protein CASSYWADYGYTF.

The V call is TRBV6-6, the J call TRBJ1-2; 8 bases are a match to TRBD1. The CDR3 contains 13 residues. In germline, CDR1 is MNHNY, CDR2 SVGAGI (reference sequence). V shed 6 bases and J 7 bases; nucleotides not matched to a gene: 7. The CDR3 here is CASSDRGALGYTF. The CDR3 DNA is TGTGCCAGCAGCGACAGGGGCGCCCTTGGCTACACCTTC.